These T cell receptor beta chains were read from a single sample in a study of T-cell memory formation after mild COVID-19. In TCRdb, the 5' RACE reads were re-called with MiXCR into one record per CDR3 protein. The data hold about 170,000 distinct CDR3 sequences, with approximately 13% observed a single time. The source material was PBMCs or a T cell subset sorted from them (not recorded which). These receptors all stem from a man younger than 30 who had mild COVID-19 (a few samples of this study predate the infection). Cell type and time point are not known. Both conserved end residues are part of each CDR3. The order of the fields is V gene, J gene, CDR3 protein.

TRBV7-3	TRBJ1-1	CASSETGQAGGTEAFF
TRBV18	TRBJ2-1	CASSPRTGLAGESSYNEQFF
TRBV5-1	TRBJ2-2	CASSKRGENTGELFF
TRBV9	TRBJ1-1	CASSARDSEAFF
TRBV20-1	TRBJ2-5	CSALKGETQYF
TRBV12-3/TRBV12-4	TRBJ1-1	CASSFQGGNTEAFF
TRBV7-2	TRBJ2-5	CASSTQIGPQGTQYF
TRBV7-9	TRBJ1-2	CASGRHLNYGYTF
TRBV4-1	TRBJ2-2	CASSQVPSGNTGELFF
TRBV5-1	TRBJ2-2	CASGHRDRGGTGELFF
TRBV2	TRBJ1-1	CARGTAKNTEAFF
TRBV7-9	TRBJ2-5	CASSRSGTGWETQYF
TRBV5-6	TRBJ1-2	CASRHGTGDGYTF
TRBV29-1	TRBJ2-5	CSVAFSGGETQYF
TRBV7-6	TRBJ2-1	CASSSRRGEQFF
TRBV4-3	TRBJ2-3	CASSPSMGTDYTDTQYF
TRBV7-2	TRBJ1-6	CASSPTGARLRSPLHF